This is a list of T cell receptor beta chains from one sample in a study of blood T cells in healthy people across ages. TCRdb redid the calling of the 5' RACE reads with MiXCR, one entry per CDR3 protein. Seen here are approximately 780,000 distinct CDR3 sequences, 25% to 30% observed once, and the top ten hold about 3%. The data were also submitted as part of a second study, on T cells of mothers and their children.

Sequenced sample: blood. These receptors were taken from a boy under 18 in good health. CDR3s leave out the opening cysteine and the closing phenylalanine or tryptophan. Size is stated for part of the rows, as once, few or many counts, or as a class when the clone is expanded.

V: TRBV7-2
size: .
CDR3: ASSTDSSPRDGYGYT

V: TRBV28
size: few
CDR3: ASSFGDTRSGNTIY

V: TRBV24-1
size: few
CDR3: ATSEGTGGNYGYT

V: TRBV29-1
size: many
CDR3: SVEDWGQGATDTQY

V: TRBV6-6
size: .
CDR3: ASSSVRLAEKNIQY

V: TRBV12-3/TRBV12-4
size: few
CDR3: ASSLKGGHGYT

V: TRBV20-1
size: .
CDR3: SASLGSGIYGYT

V: TRBV20-1
size: .
CDR3: SANPFTGGTDTQY

V: TRBV3-1
size: few
CDR3: ASSQGKGRAKNIQY

V: TRBV19
size: .
CDR3: ASSILAGASFSYNEQF

V: TRBV12-3/TRBV12-4
size: .
CDR3: ASTRTGRYEQY

V: TRBV4-1
size: .
CDR3: ASSPILTGRRTEAF

V: TRBV12-3/TRBV12-4
size: few
CDR3: ASSTGTGLSTGELF

V: TRBV5-1
size: .
CDR3: ASSAGLAGVDTQY

V: TRBV7-3
size: .
CDR3: ASSLGTSGGAHLPQY

V: TRBV12-3/TRBV12-4
size: many
CDR3: ASSLSLNTEAF

V: TRBV28
size: .
CDR3: ASRSSDRGRTGELF

V: TRBV25-1
size: few
CDR3: ASSVRDTGEPF

V: TRBV7-9
size: few
CDR3: ASSPYQMTETQY

V: TRBV20-1
size: few
CDR3: SARPTSGGPRETQY

V: TRBV28
size: .
CDR3: ASSLMGHGYT

V: TRBV10-2
size: few
CDR3: ASRFGGPGNEQF

V: TRBV6-6
size: few
CDR3: ASSLLVDRSGYNEQF

V: TRBV30
size: few
CDR3: AWGLGGQF

V: TRBV29-1
size: .
CDR3: SVEGDREENEQF

V: TRBV12-5
size: few
CDR3: ASGQGMSTGELF

V: TRBV7-9
size: .
CDR3: ASSPERGQETQY

V: TRBV20-1
size: few
CDR3: SARGPGLAGTRSETQY

V: TRBV10-2
size: few
CDR3: ASSPTSGVNNEQF

V: TRBV28
size: few
CDR3: ASSPAPDNEQF

V: TRBV2
size: .
CDR3: ASGEGDRIVNEQF